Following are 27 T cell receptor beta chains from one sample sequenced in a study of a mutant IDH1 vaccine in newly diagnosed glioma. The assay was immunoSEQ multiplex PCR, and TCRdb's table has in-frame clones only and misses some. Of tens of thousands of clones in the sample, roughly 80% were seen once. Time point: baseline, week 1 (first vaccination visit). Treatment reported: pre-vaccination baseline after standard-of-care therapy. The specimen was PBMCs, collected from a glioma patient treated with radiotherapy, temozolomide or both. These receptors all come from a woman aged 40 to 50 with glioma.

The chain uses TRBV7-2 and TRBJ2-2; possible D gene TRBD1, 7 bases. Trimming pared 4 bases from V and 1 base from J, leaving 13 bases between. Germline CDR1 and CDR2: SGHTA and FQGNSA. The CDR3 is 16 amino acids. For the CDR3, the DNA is TGTGCCAGCAGCTCCCAGGGGGGCGAGAACACCGGGGAGCTGTTTTTT. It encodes CASSSQGGENTGELFF. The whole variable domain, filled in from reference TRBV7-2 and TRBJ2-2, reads GAGVSQSPSNKVTEKGKDVELRCDPISGHTALYWYRQSLGQGLEFLIYFQGNSAPDKSGLPSDRFSAERTGGSVSTLTIQRTQQEDSAVYLCASSSQGGENTGELFFGEGSRLTVL.

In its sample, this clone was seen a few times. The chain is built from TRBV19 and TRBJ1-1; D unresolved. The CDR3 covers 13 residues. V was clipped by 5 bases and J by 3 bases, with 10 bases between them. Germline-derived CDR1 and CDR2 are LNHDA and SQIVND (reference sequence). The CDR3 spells CASSFYTDTEAFF. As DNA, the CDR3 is TGTGCCAGTAGTTTCTACACTGACACTGAAGCTTTCTTT.

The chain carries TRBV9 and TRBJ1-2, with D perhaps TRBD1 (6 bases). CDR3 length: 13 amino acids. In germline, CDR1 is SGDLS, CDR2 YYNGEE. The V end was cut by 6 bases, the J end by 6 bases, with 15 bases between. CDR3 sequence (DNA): TGTGCCAGCACCCTCCAGGGGCTTGATGGCTACACCTTC. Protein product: CASTLQGLDGYTF.

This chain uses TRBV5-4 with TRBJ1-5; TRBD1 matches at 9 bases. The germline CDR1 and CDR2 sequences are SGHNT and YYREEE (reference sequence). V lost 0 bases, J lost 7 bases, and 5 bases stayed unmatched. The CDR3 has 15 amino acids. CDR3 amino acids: CASSLDGGQGQPQHF. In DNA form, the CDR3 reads TGTGCCAGCAGCTTGGACGGGGGACAGGGCCAGCCCCAGCATTTT. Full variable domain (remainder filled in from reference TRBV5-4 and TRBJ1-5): ETGVTQSPTHLIKTRGQQVTLRCSSQSGHNTVSWYQQALGQGPQFIFQYYREEENGRGNFPPRFSGLQFPNYSSELNVNALELDDSALYLCASSLDGGQGQPQHFGDGTRLSIL.

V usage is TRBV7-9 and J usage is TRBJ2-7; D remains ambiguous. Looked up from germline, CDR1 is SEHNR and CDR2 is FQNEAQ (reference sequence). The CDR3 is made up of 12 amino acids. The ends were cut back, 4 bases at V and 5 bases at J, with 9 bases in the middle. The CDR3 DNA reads TGTGCCAGCAGCTATAGCCCCCACGAGCAGTACTTC. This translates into CASSYSPHEQYF.

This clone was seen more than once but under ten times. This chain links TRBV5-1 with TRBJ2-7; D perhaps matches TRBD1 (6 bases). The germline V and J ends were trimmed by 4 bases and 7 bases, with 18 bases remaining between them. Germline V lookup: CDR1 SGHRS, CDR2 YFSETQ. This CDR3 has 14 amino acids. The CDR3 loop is CASSLLGAATEQYF. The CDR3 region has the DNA TGCGCCAGCAGCCTGTTGGGGGCCGCCACGGAGCAGTACTTC.

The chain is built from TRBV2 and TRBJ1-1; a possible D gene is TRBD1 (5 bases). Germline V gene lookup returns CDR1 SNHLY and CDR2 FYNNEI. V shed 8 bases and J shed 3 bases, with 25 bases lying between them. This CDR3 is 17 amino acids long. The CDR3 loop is CASWDPGQGRLDTEAFF. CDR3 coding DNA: TGTGCCAGCTGGGACCCGGGGCAGGGAAGGTTGGACACTGAAGCTTTCTTT.

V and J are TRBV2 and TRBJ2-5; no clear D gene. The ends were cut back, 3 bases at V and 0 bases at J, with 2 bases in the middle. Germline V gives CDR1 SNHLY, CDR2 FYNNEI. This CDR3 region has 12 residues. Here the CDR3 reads CASSDYQETQYF. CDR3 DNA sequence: TGTGCCAGCAGTGACTACCAAGAGACCCAGTACTTC.

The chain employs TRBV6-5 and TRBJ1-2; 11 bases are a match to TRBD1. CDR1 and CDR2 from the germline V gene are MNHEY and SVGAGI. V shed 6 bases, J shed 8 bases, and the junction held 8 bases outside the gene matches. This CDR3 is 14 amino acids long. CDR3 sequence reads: CASSPPGQGGGYTF. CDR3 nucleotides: TGTGCCAGCAGCCCTCCGGGACAGGGGGGCGGCTACACCTTC.

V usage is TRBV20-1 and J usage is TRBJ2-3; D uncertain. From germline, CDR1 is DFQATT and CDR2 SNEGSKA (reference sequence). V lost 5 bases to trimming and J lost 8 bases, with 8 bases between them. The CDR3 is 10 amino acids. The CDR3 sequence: CSAPSVTQYF. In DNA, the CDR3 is TGCAGTGCTCCATCGGTTACGCAGTATTTT.

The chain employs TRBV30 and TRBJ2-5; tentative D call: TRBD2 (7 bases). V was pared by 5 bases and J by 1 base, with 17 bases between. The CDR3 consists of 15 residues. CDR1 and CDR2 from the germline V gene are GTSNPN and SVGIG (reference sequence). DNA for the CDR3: TGTGCCTGGGCCGCGGGGGCGATCCGCCAAGAGACCCAGTACTTC. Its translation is CAWAAGAIRQETQYF.

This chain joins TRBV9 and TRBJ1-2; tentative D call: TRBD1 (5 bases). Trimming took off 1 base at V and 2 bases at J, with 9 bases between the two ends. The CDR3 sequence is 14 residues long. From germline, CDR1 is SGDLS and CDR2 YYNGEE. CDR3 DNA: TGTGCCAGCAGCGTATCGTCAGGGAACTATGGCTACACCTTC. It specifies CASSVSSGNYGYTF.

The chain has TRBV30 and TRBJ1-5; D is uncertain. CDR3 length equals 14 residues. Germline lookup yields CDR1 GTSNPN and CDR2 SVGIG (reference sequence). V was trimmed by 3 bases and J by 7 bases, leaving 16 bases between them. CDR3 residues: CAWSLTPRTQPQHF. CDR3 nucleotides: TGTGCCTGGAGCCTAACCCCCCGGACGCAGCCCCAGCATTTT.

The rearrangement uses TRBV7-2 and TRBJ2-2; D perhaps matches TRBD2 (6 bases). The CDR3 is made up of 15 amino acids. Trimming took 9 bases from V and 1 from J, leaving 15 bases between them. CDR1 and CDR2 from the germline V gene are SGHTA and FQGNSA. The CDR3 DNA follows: TGTGCCAGTCTCAACGGGGGTGAGAACACCGGGGAGCTGTTTTTT. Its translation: CASLNGGENTGELFF.

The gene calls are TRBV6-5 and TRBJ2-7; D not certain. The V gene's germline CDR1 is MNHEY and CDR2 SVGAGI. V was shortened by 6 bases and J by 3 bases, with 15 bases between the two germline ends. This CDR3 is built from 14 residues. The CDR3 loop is CASSLGGGIYEQYF. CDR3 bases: TGTGCCAGCAGCCTAGGCGGCGGAATCTACGAGCAGTACTTC.

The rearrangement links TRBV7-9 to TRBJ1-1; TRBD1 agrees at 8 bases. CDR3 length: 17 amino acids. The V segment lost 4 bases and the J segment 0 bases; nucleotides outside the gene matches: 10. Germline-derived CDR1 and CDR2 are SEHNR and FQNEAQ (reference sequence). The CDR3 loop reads CASSSGQGRLMNTEAFF. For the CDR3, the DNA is TGTGCCAGCAGCTCCGGACAGGGACGGCTGATGAACACTGAAGCTTTCTTT.

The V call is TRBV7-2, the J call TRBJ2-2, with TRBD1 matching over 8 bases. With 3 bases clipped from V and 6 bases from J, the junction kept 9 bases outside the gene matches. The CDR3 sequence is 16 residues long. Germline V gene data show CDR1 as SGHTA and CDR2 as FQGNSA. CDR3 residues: CASSFGGQGRAGELFF. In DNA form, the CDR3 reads TGTGCCAGCAGCTTTGGCGGACAGGGTAGAGCCGGGGAGCTGTTTTTT. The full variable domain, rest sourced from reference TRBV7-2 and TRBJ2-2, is GAGVSQSPSNKVTEKGKDVELRCDPISGHTALYWYRQSLGQGLEFLIYFQGNSAPDKSGLPSDRFSAERTGGSVSTLTIQRTQQEDSAVYLCASSFGGQGRAGELFFGEGSRLTVL.

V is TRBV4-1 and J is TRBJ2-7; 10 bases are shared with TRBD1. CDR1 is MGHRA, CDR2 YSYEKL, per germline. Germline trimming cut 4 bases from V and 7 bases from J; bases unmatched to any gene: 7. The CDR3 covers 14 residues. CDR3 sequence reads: CASSRRDRGLEQYF. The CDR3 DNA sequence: TGCGCCAGCAGCCGCCGGGACAGGGGACTTGAGCAGTACTTC.

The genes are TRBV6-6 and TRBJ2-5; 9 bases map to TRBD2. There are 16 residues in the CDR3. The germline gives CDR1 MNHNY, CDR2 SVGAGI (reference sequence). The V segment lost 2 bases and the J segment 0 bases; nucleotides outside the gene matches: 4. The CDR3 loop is CASSYLVAGDQETQYF. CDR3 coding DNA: TGTGCCAGCAGTTACCTGGTAGCGGGGGACCAAGAGACCCAGTACTTC.

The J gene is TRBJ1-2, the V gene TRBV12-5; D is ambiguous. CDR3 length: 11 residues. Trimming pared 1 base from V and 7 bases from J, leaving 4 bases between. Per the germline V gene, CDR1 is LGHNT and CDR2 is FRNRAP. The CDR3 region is CASGLDSGYTF. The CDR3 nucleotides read TGTGCTAGTGGTTTGGACAGTGGCTACACCTTC.

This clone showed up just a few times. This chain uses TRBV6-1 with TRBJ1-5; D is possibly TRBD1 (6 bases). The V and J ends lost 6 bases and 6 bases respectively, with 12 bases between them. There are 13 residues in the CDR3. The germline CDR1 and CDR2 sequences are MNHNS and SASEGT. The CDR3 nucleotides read TGTGCCAGCAGCCAACAGGGAGCTCAGCCCCAGCATTTT. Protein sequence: CASSQQGAQPQHF.

The CDR3 spells CASVVELGVETQYF. CDR3 in DNA: TGTGCCAGCGTCGTTGAACTAGGGGTAGAGACCCAGTACTTC. This chain links TRBV6-1 with TRBJ2-5, with D tentatively TRBD1 or TRBD2 (5 bases each). Trimming removed 8 bases at V and 4 bases at J, with 17 bases between. The CDR3 sequence is 14 residues long. The germline V gene has CDR1 MNHNS and CDR2 SASEGT.

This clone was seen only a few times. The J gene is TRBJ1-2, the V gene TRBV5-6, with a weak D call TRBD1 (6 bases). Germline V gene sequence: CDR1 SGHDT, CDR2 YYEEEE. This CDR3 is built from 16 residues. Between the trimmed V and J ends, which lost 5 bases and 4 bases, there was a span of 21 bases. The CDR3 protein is CASSFARGGLSYGYTF. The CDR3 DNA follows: TGTGCCAGCAGTTTTGCCCGGGGGGGGCTTAGCTATGGCTACACCTTC.

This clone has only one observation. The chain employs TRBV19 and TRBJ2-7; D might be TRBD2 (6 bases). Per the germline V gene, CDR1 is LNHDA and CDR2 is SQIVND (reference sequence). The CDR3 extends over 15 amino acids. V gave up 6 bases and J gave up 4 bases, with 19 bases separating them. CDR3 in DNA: TGTGCCAGTAGCCAAGGGACTGGCAATCCTTACGAGCAGTACTTC. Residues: CASSQGTGNPYEQYF.

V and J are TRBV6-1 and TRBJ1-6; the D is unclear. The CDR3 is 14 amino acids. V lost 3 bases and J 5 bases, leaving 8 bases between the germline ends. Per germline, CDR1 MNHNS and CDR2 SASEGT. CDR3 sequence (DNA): TGTGCCAGCAGTGACGCCCTGAATAATTCACCCCTCCACTTT. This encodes CASSDALNNSPLHF.

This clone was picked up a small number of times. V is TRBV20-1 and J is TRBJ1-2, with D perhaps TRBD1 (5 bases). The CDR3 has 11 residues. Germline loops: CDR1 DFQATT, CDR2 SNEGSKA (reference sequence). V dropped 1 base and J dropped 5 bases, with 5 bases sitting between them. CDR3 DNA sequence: TGCAGTGCTAGAGCAGGGTATGGCTACACCTTC. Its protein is CSARAGYGYTF.

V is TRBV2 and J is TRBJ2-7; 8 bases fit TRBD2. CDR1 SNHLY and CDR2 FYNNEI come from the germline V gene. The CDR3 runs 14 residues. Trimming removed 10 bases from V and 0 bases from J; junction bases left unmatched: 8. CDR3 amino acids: CATRRGGSSYEQYF. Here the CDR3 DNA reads TGTGCCACCAGGCGCGGGGGGAGCTCCTACGAGCAGTACTTC.